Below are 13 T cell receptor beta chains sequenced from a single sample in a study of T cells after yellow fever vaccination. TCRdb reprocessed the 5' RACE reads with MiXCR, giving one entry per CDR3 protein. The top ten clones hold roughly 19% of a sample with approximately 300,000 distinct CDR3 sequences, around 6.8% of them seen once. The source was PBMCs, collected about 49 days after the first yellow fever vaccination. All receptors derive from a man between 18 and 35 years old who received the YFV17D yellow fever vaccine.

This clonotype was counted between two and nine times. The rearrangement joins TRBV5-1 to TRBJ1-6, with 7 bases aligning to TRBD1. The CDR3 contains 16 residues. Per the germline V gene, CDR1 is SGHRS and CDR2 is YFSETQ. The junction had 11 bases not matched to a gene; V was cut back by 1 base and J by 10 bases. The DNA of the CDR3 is TGCGCCAGCAGCTTGAGGGGAGACAGGGAGAAATCACCCCTCCACTTT. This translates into CASSLRGDREKSPLHF.

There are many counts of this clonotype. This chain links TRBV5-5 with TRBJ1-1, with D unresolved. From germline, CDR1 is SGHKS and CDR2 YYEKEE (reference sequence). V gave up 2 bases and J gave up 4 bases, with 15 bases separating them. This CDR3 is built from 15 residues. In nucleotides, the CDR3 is TGTGCCAGCAGCTTTTTGGGAACAATCTCCACTGAAGCTTTCTTT. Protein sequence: CASSFLGTISTEAFF.

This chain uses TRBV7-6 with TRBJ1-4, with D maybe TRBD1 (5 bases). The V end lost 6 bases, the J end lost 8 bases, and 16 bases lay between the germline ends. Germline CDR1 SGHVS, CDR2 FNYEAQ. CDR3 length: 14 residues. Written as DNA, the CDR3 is TGTGCCAGCAGTTCCCAGGGCCTTTCGGAAAAACTGTTTTTT. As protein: CASSSQGLSEKLFF.

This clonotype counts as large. CDR3 coding DNA: TGTGCCACCAGCAGAGATACGGGGGGGCCCGGGGAGCTGTTTTTT. Residues: CATSRDTGGPGELFF. This chain joins TRBV15 and TRBJ2-2; 8 bases match TRBD2. V shed 0 bases, J shed 6 bases, and the junction held 3 bases outside the gene matches. The length of the CDR3 is 15 residues. The germline gives CDR1 LNHNV, CDR2 YYDKDF (reference sequence).

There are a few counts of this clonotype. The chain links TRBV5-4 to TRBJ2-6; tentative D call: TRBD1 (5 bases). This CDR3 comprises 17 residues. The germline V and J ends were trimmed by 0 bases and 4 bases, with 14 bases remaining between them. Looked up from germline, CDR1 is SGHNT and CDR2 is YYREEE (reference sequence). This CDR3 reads CASSLVTGSPGANVLTF. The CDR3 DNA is TGTGCCAGCAGCTTGGTAACAGGTAGTCCGGGGGCCAACGTCCTGACTTTC.

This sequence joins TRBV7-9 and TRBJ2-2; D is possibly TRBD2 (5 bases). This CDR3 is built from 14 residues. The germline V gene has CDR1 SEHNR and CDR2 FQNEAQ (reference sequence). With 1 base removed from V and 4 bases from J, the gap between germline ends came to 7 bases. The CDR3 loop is CASSLVRGTGELFF. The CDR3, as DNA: TGTGCCAGCAGCTTAGTTCGGGGCACCGGGGAGCTGTTTTTT. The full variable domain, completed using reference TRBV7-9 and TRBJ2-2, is DTGVSQNPRHKITKRGQNVTFRCDPISEHNRLYWYRQTLGQGPEFLTYFQNEAQLEKSRLLSDRFSAERPKGSFSTLEIQRTEQGDSAMYLCASSLVRGTGELFFGEGSRLTVL.

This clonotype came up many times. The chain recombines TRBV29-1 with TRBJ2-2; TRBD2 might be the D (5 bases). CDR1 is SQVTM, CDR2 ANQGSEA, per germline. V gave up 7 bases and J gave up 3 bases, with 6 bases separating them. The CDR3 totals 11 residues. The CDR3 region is CSAADTGELFF. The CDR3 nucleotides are TGCAGCGCAGCGGACACCGGGGAGCTGTTTTTT.

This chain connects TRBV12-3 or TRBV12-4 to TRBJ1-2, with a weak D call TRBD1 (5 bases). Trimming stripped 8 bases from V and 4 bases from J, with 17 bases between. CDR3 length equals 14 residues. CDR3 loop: CASQDSGDIYGYTF. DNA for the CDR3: TGTGCCAGCCAGGACTCGGGGGATATCTATGGCTACACCTTC.

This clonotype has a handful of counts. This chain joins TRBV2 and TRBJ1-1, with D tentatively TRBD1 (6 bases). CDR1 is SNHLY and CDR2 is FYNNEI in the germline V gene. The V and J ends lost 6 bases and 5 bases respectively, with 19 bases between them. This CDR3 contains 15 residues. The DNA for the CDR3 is TGTGCCAGCAGGACACGGGGGGGGGCAGGAACTGAAGCTTTCTTT. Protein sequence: CASRTRGGAGTEAFF.

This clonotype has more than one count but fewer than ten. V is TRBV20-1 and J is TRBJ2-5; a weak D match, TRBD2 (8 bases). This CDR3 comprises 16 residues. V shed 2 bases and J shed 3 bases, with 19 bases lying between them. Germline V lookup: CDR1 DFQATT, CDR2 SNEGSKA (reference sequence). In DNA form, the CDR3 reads TGCAGTGCTAGAATCCCGGGACAGCGGGGGAAAGAGACCCAGTACTTC. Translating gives CSARIPGQRGKETQYF.

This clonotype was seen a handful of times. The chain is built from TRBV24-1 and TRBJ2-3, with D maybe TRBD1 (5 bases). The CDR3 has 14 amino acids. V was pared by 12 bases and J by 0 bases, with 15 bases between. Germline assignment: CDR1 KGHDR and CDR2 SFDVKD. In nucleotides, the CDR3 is TGTGCCGGTAAGACAGAACCTAGCACAGATACGCAGTATTTT. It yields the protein CAGKTEPSTDTQYF.

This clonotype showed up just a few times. CDR3 DNA: TGTGCCAGCAGCCCCGATGCTGGGTGGGATTCCTACGAGCAGTACTTC. Protein product: CASSPDAGWDSYEQYF. This rearrangement joins TRBV3-1 to TRBJ2-7; no firm D call. The CDR3 is made up of 16 amino acids. V was trimmed by 4 bases and J by 1 base, leaving 17 bases between them. Germline assignment: CDR1 LGHDT and CDR2 YNNKEL (reference sequence).

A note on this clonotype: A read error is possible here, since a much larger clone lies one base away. The CDR3 DNA sequence: TGTGCCAGCAGTGAAGGGGTCAGAGGATTCATAGATACGCAGTATTTT. It codes for CASSEGVRGFIDTQYF. This chain joins TRBV25-1 and TRBJ2-3; D is undetermined. V lost 2 bases and J 5 bases, leaving 17 bases between the germline ends. CDR3 length equals 16 residues. Germline V gives CDR1 MGHDK, CDR2 SYGVNS.